This note documents a single TCR delta chain sequence. One base away lies a much larger clone, so this may be a sequencing read error. The data were taken from a study of gamma-delta chains in newborns, infants, children. About the research overall: Polyclonal expansion of innate γδ T cells after birth follows microbial exposure.

TCRdb reanalyzed the reads using CATT. The sample shows over a thousand delta-chain clones, around 2.3% of them seen only once. The TCR was taken from a child in good health. Specimen: blood.

The CDR3 protein is CACDTVGVGDTLYTDKPIF. CDR3 DNA: TGTGCCTGTGACACCGTTGGGGTGGGGGATACGCTGTACACCGATAAACCCATCTTT. The rearrangement uses TRDV2 and TRDJ1; TRDD3 matches at 11 bases. The CDR3 is 19 residues long. Germline values: CDR1 GEAIGNYY, CDR2 EKD.